One T cell receptor (beta chain) is described in this entry. Its antigen is unknown. Per-base quality was not reported, and no clone a single base away is much larger than it. The identical CDR3 is also encoded by other nucleotide sequences in the sample. At diagnosis, peripheral blood, uninvolved tumor-adjacent lung and tumor were collected and were preserved as a mix of fresh-frozen and FFPE material. For TCR repertoire profiling, blood samples were analyzed in the form of peripheral blood mononuclear cells. The data stem from a study of T cells in localized non-small cell lung cancer (dated by TCRdb to between 2020 and 2021). Concerning the study at large: T cell repertoires of 200 to 300 early-stage NSCLC patients were analyzed, with tumors being compared against uninvolved tumor-adjacent lungs. All 240 or so NSCLC patients in the cohort were treatment-naive and had localized lung tumors that were resected. NSCLC patients had a mean age of around 70 years, and around 140 were male and over 85 female.

Beyond this particular receptor, the publication reports: Since the design was exploratory, TCR variables were selected using unadjusted p-values with no false-discovery rate correction. Higher T cell density in blood was associated with longer overall survival, whereas higher clonality in adjacent lung was associated with shorter survival. The highest T cell clonality was observed in uninvolved tumor-adjacent lung, where clonality exceeded that of tumor, suggesting that antigenic responses were more focused in uninvolved tumor-adjacent lung. A median of 57 of the top 100 tumor clones turned up in the paired uninvolved adjacent lung, and roughly 28 of those clones also ranked among the top 100 of that same adjacent lung. Because multi-region tumor sequencing was not done, intratumor heterogeneity could not be ruled out.

TCR beta CDR3 regions were sequenced from DNA using the immunoSEQ Assay. The paper's processing steps were these. To compute T cell density, TCR beta template counts were normalized to usable DNA, which was estimated by amplifying housekeeping genes. The preseqR package was used to estimate richness by extrapolating to 400,000 templates for PBMC samples and to 120,000 templates for tissue samples. Clonality was defined as one minus Pielou's evenness. Differential abundance testing on productive amino-acid clonotypes, with a minimum total count of 5 and an alpha of 0.1, was used to identify tissue-enriched TCRs. The Jaccard Index and the Morisita Overlap Index were used to measure repertoire overlap between compartments. GLIPH grouped TCR beta CDR3s together with public tetramer-defined viral CDR3s, and a viral motif had to include at least three viral sequences and also show V-gene enrichment. The table was pulled from immuneACCESS by TCRdb, which kept in-frame rearrangements only. Such tables lose some clones; where checked, under half of the loss comes from unresolved V genes, and the rest has no known cause. From that table come the V and J calls and clone size; the DNA was used to work out D and trimming. A total of 55,000 to 65,000 clones appear in this sample, 70% to 90% of them only once. The top ten clones comprise 20% to 25% of the sample.

CDR1 and CDR2 (SGDLS, YYNGEE) derive from the germline V gene. Deletion took 2 bases off V and 0 bases off J, with a span of 6 bases between the germline ends. There are 13 amino acids in the CDR3, from cysteine to phenylalanine inclusive. Of the read, only the CDR3 DNA is kept; its 39 bases are in frame from base 1. Here the sequenced sample was peripheral blood, taken before any cancer treatment. The receptor's source is a man aged 35 to 70 with stage I squamous cell lung carcinoma. The chain joins TRBV9 to TRBJ2-7, with no confidently assigned D gene. Here the CDR3 is given as CASSVGSSYEQYF. DNA sequence: TGTGCCAGCAGCGTTGGCAGCTCCTACGAGCAGTACTTC.